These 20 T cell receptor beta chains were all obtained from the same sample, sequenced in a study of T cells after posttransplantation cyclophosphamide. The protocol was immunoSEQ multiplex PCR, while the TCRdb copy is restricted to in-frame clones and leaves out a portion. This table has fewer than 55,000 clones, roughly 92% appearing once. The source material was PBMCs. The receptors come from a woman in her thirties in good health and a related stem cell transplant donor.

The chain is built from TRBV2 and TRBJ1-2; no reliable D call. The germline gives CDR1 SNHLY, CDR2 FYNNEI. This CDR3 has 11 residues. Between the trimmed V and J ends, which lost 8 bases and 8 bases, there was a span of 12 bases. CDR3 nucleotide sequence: TGTGCCAGCCTCGGCGGAACCGGCTACACCTTC. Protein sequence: CASLGGTGYTF.

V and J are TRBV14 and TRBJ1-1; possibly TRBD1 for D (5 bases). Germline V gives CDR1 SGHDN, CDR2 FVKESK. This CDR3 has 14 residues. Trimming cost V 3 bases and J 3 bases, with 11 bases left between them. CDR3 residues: CASSHGGAYTEAFF. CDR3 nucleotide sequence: TGTGCCAGCAGCCACGGTGGGGCTTACACTGAAGCTTTCTTT.

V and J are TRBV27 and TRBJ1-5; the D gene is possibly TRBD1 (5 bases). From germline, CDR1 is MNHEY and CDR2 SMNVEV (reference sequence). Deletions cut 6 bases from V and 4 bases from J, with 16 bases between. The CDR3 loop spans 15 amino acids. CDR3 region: CASRGPESVNQPQHF. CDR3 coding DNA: TGTGCCAGCAGGGGGCCGGAGTCTGTAAATCAGCCCCAGCATTTT.

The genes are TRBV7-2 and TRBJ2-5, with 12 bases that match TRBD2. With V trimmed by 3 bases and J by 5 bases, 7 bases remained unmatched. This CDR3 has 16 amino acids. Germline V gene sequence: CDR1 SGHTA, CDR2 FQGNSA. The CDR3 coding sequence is TGTGCCAGCAGCTTGCCTCTAGCGGGGGGGTGGGAGACCCAGTACTTC. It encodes CASSLPLAGGWETQYF.

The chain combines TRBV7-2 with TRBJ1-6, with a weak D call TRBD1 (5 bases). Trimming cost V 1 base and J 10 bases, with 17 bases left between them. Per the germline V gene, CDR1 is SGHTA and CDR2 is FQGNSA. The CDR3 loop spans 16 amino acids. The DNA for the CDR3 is TGTGCCAGCAGCTTAGTTTGGGGGGAGAGTCGCTCACCCCTCCACTTT. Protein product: CASSLVWGESRSPLHF.

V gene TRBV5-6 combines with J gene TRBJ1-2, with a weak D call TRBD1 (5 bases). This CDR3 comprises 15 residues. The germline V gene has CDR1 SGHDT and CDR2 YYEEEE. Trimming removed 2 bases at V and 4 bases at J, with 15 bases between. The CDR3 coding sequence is TGTGCCAGCAGCTTTAGTCGGCAGGGCCTCTATGGCTACACCTTC. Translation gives CASSFSRQGLYGYTF.

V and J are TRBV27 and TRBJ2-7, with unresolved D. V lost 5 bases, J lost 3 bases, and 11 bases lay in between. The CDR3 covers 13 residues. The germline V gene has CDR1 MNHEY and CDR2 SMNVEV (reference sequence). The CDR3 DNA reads TGTGCCAGCAGTCGGGTATCCGACTACGAGCAGTACTTC. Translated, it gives CASSRVSDYEQYF.

The DNA of the CDR3 is TGTGCCAGCAGTGCGCTAGCGGGGGGGTTCAATGAGCAGTTCTTC. It specifies CASSALAGGFNEQFF. The chain combines TRBV2 with TRBJ2-1, with 12 bases lining up with TRBD2. The CDR3 runs 15 residues. The V and J ends lost 4 bases and 6 bases, in that order; junction bases with no gene match: 4. Per germline, CDR1 SNHLY and CDR2 FYNNEI.

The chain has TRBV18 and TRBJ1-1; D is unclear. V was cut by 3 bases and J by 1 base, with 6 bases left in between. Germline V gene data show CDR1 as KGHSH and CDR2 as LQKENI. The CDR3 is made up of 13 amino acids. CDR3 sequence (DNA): TGTGCCAGCTCACCGGCAGGGAACACTGAAGCTTTCTTT. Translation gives CASSPAGNTEAFF.

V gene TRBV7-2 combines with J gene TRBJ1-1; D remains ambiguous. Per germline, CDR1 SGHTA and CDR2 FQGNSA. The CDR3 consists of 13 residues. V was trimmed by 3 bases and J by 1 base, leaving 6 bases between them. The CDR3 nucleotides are TGTGCCAGCAGCTTTACAGAGAACACTGAAGCTTTCTTT. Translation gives CASSFTENTEAFF.

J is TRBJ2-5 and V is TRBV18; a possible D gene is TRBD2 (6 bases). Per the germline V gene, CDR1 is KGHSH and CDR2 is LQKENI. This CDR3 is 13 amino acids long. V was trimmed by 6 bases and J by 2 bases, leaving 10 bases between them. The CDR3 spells CASSPGLQETQYF. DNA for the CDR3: TGTGCCAGCTCCCCGGGACTTCAAGAGACCCAGTACTTC.

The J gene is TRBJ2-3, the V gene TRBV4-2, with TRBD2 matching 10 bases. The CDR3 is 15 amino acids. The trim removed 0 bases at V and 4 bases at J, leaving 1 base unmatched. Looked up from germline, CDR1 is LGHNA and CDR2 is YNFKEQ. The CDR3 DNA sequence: TGTGCCAGCAGCCAAGAAGCGGGGGGGCCAGATACGCAGTATTTT. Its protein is CASSQEAGGPDTQYF.

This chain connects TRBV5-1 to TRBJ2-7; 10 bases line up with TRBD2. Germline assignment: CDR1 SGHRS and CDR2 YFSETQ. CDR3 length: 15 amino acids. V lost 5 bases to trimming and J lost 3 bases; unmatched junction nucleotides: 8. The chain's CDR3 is CASSPTGTSVYEQYF. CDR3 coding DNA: TGCGCCAGCAGTCCTACCGGGACTAGCGTCTACGAGCAGTACTTC.

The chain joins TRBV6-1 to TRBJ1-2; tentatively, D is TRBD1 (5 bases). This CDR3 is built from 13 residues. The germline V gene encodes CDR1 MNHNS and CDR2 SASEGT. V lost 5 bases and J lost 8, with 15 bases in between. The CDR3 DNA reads TGTGCCAGCAGTCCACAGGAGAAGGAAGGCTACACCTTC. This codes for CASSPQEKEGYTF.

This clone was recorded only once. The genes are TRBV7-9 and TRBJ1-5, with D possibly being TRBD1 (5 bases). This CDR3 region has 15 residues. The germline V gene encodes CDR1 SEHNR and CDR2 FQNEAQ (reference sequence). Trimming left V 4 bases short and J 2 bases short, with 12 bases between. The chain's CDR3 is CASSSTGVGNQPQHF. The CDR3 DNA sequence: TGTGCCAGCAGCTCCACAGGAGTCGGCAATCAGCCCCAGCATTTT.

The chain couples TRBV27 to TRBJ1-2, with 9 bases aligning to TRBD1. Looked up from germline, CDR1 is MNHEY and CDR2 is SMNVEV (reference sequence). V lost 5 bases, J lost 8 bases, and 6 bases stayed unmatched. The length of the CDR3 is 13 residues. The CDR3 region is CASSQGTGHGYTF. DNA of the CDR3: TGTGCCAGCAGTCAAGGGACAGGGCACGGCTACACCTTC.

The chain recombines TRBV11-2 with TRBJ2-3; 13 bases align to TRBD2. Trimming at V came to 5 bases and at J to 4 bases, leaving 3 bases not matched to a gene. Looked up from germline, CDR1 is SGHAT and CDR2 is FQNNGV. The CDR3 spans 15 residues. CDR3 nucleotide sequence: TGTGCCAGCAGCGACGGACTAGCGGGGGCAGATACGCAGTATTTT. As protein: CASSDGLAGADTQYF. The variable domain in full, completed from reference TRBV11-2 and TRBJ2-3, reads EAGVAQSPRYKIIEKRQSVAFWCNPISGHATLYWYQQILGQGPKLLIQFQNNGVVDDSQLPKDRFSAERLKGVDSTLKIQPAKLEDSAVYLCASSDGLAGADTQYFGPGTRLTVL.

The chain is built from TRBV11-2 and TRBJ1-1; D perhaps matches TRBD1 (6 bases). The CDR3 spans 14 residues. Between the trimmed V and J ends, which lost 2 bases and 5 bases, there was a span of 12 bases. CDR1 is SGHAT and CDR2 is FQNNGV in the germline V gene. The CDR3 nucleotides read TGTGCCAGCAGCTTAACGACAGGTACGACTGAAGCTTTCTTT. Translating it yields CASSLTTGTTEAFF.

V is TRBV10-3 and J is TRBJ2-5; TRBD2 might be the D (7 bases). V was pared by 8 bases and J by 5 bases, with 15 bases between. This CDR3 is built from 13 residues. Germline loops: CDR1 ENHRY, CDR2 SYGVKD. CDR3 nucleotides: TGTGCCATCGGGGGGCGCGGGGGCGAGACCCAGTACTTC. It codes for CAIGGRGGETQYF.

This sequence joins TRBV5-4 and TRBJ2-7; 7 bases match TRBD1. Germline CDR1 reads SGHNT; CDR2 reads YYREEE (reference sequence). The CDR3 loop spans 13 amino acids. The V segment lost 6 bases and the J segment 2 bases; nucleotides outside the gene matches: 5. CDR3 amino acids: CASTRDRAYEQYF. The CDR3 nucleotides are TGTGCCAGCACCAGGGACAGAGCCTACGAGCAGTACTTC.